The 32 T cell receptor beta chains given below trace back to one sample, sequenced in a study of blood T cells in healthy people across ages. Using a J-beta primer mix together with a sample-barcoded 5' primer, a second PCR was run for about 7 to 12 cycles. Each CDR3 protein is one row after TCRdb ran MiXCR on the 5' RACE reads. The sample includes roughly 1.5 million distinct CDR3 sequences, approximately 43% seen only once; the top ten take roughly 3.7%. Material for sequencing was blood. All receptors derive from a woman between 18 and 29 years old in good health.

The chain employs TRBV5-6 and TRBJ1-1, with D uncertain. The V end was cut by 4 bases, the J end by 7 bases, with 8 bases between. The length of the CDR3 is 11 residues. The V gene's germline CDR1 is SGHDT and CDR2 YYEEEE. Written as DNA, the CDR3 is TGTGCCAGCAGCATCGAGGATGAAGCTTTCTTT. Translated, it gives CASSIEDEAFF.

The rearrangement links TRBV7-9 to TRBJ1-2, with D possibly TRBD1 on 5 matching bases. CDR1 is SEHNR and CDR2 is FQNEAQ in the germline V gene (reference sequence). CDR3 length: 14 residues. With 5 bases removed from V and 3 bases from J, the gap between germline ends came to 13 bases. The CDR3 nucleotides are TGTGCCAGCAGCAACTCTTTACAGGACTATGGCTACACCTTC. It codes for CASSNSLQDYGYTF.

This clonotype has at least ten counts. The chain is built from TRBV12-3 or TRBV12-4 and TRBJ2-7; 8 positions agree with TRBD1. V was pared by 6 bases and J by 5 bases, with 3 bases of the junction left unmatched. This CDR3 contains 12 residues. CDR3 nucleotide sequence: TGTGCCAGCAGCTCGACAGGGGACGAGCAGTACTTC. This encodes CASSSTGDEQYF.

V is TRBV27 and J is TRBJ1-3; a possible D gene is TRBD1 (6 bases). This CDR3 is built from 14 residues. Trimming pared 3 bases from V and 2 bases from J, leaving 8 bases between. Looked up from germline, CDR1 is MNHEY and CDR2 is SMNVEV (reference sequence). The CDR3 sequence: CASSFGGPGNTIYF. DNA of the CDR3: TGTGCCAGCAGTTTTGGGGGCCCTGGAAACACCATATATTTT.

The chain joins TRBV24-1 to TRBJ2-3; 8 nucleotides match TRBD1. Germline V gene lookup returns CDR1 KGHDR and CDR2 SFDVKD. The V segment lost 5 bases and the J segment 1 base; nucleotides outside the gene matches: 4. The CDR3 has 15 residues. Here the CDR3 DNA reads TGTGCCACCAGTGGTATACAGGGGGGCACAGATACGCAGTATTTT. It encodes CATSGIQGGTDTQYF.

V is TRBV7-9 and J is TRBJ2-5, with D possibly matching TRBD2 (6 bases). V lost 8 bases and J lost 5, with 15 bases in between. The CDR3 extends over 13 amino acids. Germline V CDR1 and CDR2: SEHNR, FQNEAQ (reference sequence). The CDR3 DNA reads TGTGCCAGCGCGACTAGAGGCGGGGAGACCCAGTACTTC. Its protein is CASATRGGETQYF.

There are a few counts of this clonotype. This chain connects TRBV30 to TRBJ2-1; D perhaps matches TRBD2 (7 bases). CDR1 GTSNPN and CDR2 SVGIG come from the germline V gene (reference sequence). The CDR3 has 13 residues. The ends were cut back, 2 bases at V and 7 bases at J, with 12 bases in the middle. CDR3 nucleotides: TGTGCCTGGAGTCCGAAGGGGGGGAATGAGCAGTTCTTC. Translation: CAWSPKGGNEQFF.

This clonotype was observed a handful of times. The chain couples TRBV18 to TRBJ1-1, with a tentative D call TRBD1 (6 bases). Germline-derived CDR1 and CDR2 are KGHSH and LQKENI. There are 15 residues in the CDR3. V was trimmed by 0 bases and J by 9 bases, leaving 17 bases between them. The CDR3 sequence is CASSPPGKGGGQAFF. For the CDR3, the DNA is TGTGCCAGCTCACCACCGGGCAAGGGGGGCGGCCAAGCTTTCTTT. The full variable domain, in which reference TRBV18 and TRBJ1-1 provide the parts outside the CDR3, is NAGVMQNPRHLVRRRGQEARLRCSPMKGHSHVYWYRQLPEEGLKFMVYLQKENIIDESGMPKERFSAEFPKEGPSILRIQQVVRGDSAAYFCASSPPGKGGGQAFFGQGTRLTVV.

V and J are TRBV2 and TRBJ1-2; D is unresolved. This CDR3 contains 13 residues. Germline CDR1 SNHLY, CDR2 FYNNEI. Trimming cost V 1 base and J 4 bases, with 7 bases left between them. The DNA of the CDR3 is TGTGCCAGCAGTGAAGGACTTAGCTATGGCTACACCTTC. As protein: CASSEGLSYGYTF.

The table lists this clonotype with many counts. The chain is built from TRBV29-1 and TRBJ2-5, with TRBD2 identical over 11 bases. J lost 11 bases, V lost 6 bases, and 14 bases had no gene match. The germline gives CDR1 SQVTM, CDR2 ANQGSEA. This CDR3 has 14 residues. CDR3 in DNA: TGCAGCGTGACTAAACTAGCGGGAGCGTTAACGCAGTACTTC. Amino acid sequence: CSVTKLAGALTQYF.

This clonotype was seen a handful of times. The V gene is TRBV9, the J gene TRBJ2-7; D is undetermined. Germline V gives CDR1 SGDLS, CDR2 YYNGEE. The CDR3 covers 15 residues. Deletions cut 0 bases from V and 0 bases from J, with 10 bases between. DNA for the CDR3: TGTGCCAGCAGCGTAGGAGACGGCCACTCCTACGAGCAGTACTTC. Protein sequence: CASSVGDGHSYEQYF.

This chain joins TRBV30 and TRBJ1-1, with no clear D. The CDR3 covers 14 residues. Trimming removed 4 bases from V and 1 base from J, with 13 bases in between. Germline values: CDR1 GTSNPN, CDR2 SVGIG (reference sequence). The CDR3 DNA sequence: TGTGCCTGGACCCTCCCCAGACGGAACACTGAAGCTTTCTTT. Protein product: CAWTLPRRNTEAFF.

The table lists this clonotype with a few counts. The chain uses TRBV27 and TRBJ2-3, with unresolved D. This CDR3 has 15 residues. The V gene lost 3 bases and the J gene lost 4 bases, with 14 bases spanning the gap. Per the germline V gene, CDR1 is MNHEY and CDR2 is SMNVEV (reference sequence). DNA for the CDR3: TGTGCCAGCAGTTTCGGCCCACACACCGCAGATACGCAGTATTTT. It encodes CASSFGPHTADTQYF.

This chain joins TRBV6-2 or TRBV6-3 and TRBJ2-2; the D is unclear. V shed 6 bases and J shed 9 bases, with 11 bases lying between them. Germline V gene data show CDR1 as MNHEY and CDR2 as SVGEGT. The CDR3 has 12 amino acids. This chain's CDR3 is CASSKGYRELFF. CDR3 nucleotide sequence: TGTGCCAGCAGCAAAGGCTATCGGGAGCTGTTTTTT.

This sequence joins TRBV5-4 and TRBJ2-1; 10 nucleotides agree with TRBD2. The germline V gene has CDR1 SGHNT and CDR2 YYREEE (reference sequence). Trimming cost V 0 bases and J 4 bases; bases outside gene matches: 4. The CDR3 loop spans 16 amino acids. The CDR3 sequence is CASSLASGGTYNEQFF. Written as DNA, the CDR3 is TGTGCCAGCAGCTTGGCTAGCGGGGGAACATACAATGAGCAGTTCTTC.

The chain recombines TRBV12-3 or TRBV12-4 with TRBJ1-1; the D gene is possibly TRBD1 (5 bases). The CDR3 spans 15 residues. Trimming took 7 bases from V and 1 from J, leaving 16 bases between them. The CDR3 is CASTRSAGQNTEAFF. Here the CDR3 DNA reads TGTGCCAGCACCAGATCAGCGGGGCAGAACACTGAAGCTTTCTTT.

The V gene is TRBV19, the J gene TRBJ2-6; no clear D. The CDR3 length is 15 residues. Between the trimmed V and J ends, which lost 7 bases and 1 base, there was a span of 11 bases. Looked up from germline, CDR1 is LNHDA and CDR2 is SQIVND (reference sequence). CDR3 protein: CASNTVGSGANVLTF. CDR3 bases: TGTGCCAGTAACACGGTTGGGTCTGGGGCCAACGTCCTGACTTTC.

The genes are TRBV4-2 and TRBJ2-7; weak D call: TRBD2 (6 bases). The CDR3 consists of 17 residues. Per germline, CDR1 LGHNA and CDR2 YNFKEQ. V shed 0 bases and J shed 7 bases, with 22 bases lying between them. The CDR3 sequence: CASSQDAVGGSYNEQYF. The CDR3, as DNA: TGTGCCAGCAGCCAAGACGCGGTGGGGGGTTCCTACAATGAGCAGTACTTC.

The genes are TRBV6-2 or TRBV6-3 and TRBJ2-4; possibly TRBD1 for D (6 bases). Trimming took off 6 bases at V and 8 bases at J, with 11 bases between the two ends. The CDR3 contains 12 residues. Germline assignment: CDR1 MNHEY and CDR2 SVGEGT. This chain's CDR3 is CASSHRVHIQYF. CDR3 nucleotide sequence: TGTGCCAGCAGCCACAGGGTTCACATTCAGTACTTC.

The CDR3 region is CSARAGGGQETQYF. The CDR3 DNA follows: TGCAGTGCTCGTGCTGGGGGGGGTCAAGAGACCCAGTACTTC. The genes are TRBV20-1 and TRBJ2-5; 7 nucleotides align to TRBD2. This CDR3 region has 14 residues. V dropped 5 bases and J dropped 2; count of bases not matched to a gene: 8. Germline values: CDR1 DFQATT, CDR2 SNEGSKA (reference sequence).

This clonotype was picked up a small number of times. The V gene is TRBV12-3 or TRBV12-4, the J gene TRBJ2-1; D is possibly TRBD2 (6 bases). The CDR3 length is 17 residues. V lost 6 bases and J lost 4, with 22 bases in between. The CDR3 protein is CASSHGGTSGPYNEQFF. As DNA, the CDR3 is TGTGCCAGCAGCCATGGGGGGACCAGCGGGCCATACAATGAGCAGTTCTTC.

This clonotype has just one count. The chain has TRBV7-8 and TRBJ2-4, with D perhaps matching TRBD1 (5 bases). This CDR3 is 15 amino acids long. CDR1 is SGHVS and CDR2 is FQNEAQ in the germline V gene. V dropped 5 bases and J dropped 0 bases, with 11 bases sitting between them. The CDR3 region is CASSKGELAKNIQYF. The CDR3 region has the DNA TGTGCCAGCAGCAAAGGGGAACTAGCCAAAAACATTCAGTACTTC.

V gene TRBV15 combines with J gene TRBJ1-6, with 9 bases aligning to TRBD1. Germline CDR1 reads LNHNV; CDR2 reads YYDKDF (reference sequence). There are 16 residues in the CDR3. The V and J ends lost 5 bases and 7 bases, in that order; junction bases with no gene match: 9. The CDR3 nucleotides are TGTGCCACCAGCCCCGACCCGACAGGGGGAAATTCACCCCTCCACTTT. Translating it yields CATSPDPTGGNSPLHF.

This clonotype showed up many times. The chain uses TRBV9 and TRBJ2-1; D unresolved. The CDR3 covers 14 residues. The germline gives CDR1 SGDLS, CDR2 YYNGEE. V dropped 5 bases and J dropped 3 bases, with 12 bases sitting between them. The chain's CDR3 is CASSVSRGYNEQFF. DNA for the CDR3: TGTGCCAGCAGTGTCTCTAGAGGCTACAATGAGCAGTTCTTC.

The J gene is TRBJ2-2, the V gene TRBV10-3; 7 positions match TRBD1. CDR3 length: 21 residues. The V and J ends lost 4 bases and 0 bases, in that order; junction bases with no gene match: 20. CDR1 is ENHRY, CDR2 SYGVKD, per germline. The CDR3 spells CAISAVPGQPSPLANTGELFF. Here the CDR3 DNA reads TGTGCCATCAGTGCGGTCCCGGGACAGCCATCACCCCTTGCGAACACCGGGGAGCTGTTTTTT.

DNA of the CDR3: TGTGCCAGCAGTTTGTACAGCCATGGCTACACCTTC. Residues: CASSLYSHGYTF. V and J are TRBV12-3 or TRBV12-4 and TRBJ1-2; D is unclear. This CDR3 is 12 amino acids long. V was clipped by 3 bases and J by 6 bases, with 8 bases between them.

CDR3 nucleotide sequence: TGCGCCAGCAGCTTGAATACAGGGGCGAGTGAGCAGTACTTC. Its translation: CASSLNTGASEQYF. The J gene is TRBJ2-5, the V gene TRBV5-1, with 7 nucleotides matching TRBD1. J gave up 11 bases and V 1 base, and 11 bases lay outside the gene matches. There are 14 residues in the CDR3. Per germline, CDR1 SGHRS and CDR2 YFSETQ. The entire variable domain, with the rest obtained from reference TRBV5-1 and TRBJ2-5, is as follows: KAGVTQTPRYLIKTRGQQVTLSCSPISGHRSVSWYQQTPGQGLQFLFEYFSETQRNKGNFPGRFSGRQFSNSRSEMNVSTLELGDSALYLCASSLNTGASEQYFGPGTRLLVL.

The chain carries TRBV14 and TRBJ1-1; D call uncertain. Germline lookup yields CDR1 SGHDN and CDR2 FVKESK. V was shortened by 0 bases and J by 10 bases, with 12 bases between the two germline ends. The length of the CDR3 is 13 residues. The CDR3 region is CASSQESGRGAFF. The CDR3 region has the DNA TGTGCCAGCAGCCAAGAAAGTGGGCGAGGAGCTTTCTTT.

The chain has TRBV19 and TRBJ1-5; tentatively, D is TRBD1 (5 bases). CDR1 and CDR2 (germline): LNHDA, SQIVND (reference sequence). V lost 8 bases and J lost 3, with 11 bases in between. The CDR3 spans 13 residues. The CDR3 coding sequence is TGTGCCAGTCAACAGGACTACAATCAGCCCCAGCATTTT. It yields the protein CASQQDYNQPQHF.

The chain is built from TRBV6-1 and TRBJ1-1, with no clear D. CDR1 MNHNS and CDR2 SASEGT come from the germline V gene. Trimming removed 8 bases at V and 0 bases at J, with 13 bases between. CDR3 length: 14 residues. The CDR3 DNA follows: TGTGCCAGCTCTTGGGAGAATATGAACACTGAAGCTTTCTTT. Amino acid sequence: CASSWENMNTEAFF.

This clonotype was detected a few times. This chain uses TRBV10-3 with TRBJ1-1; a possible D gene is TRBD1 (5 bases). Germline assignment: CDR1 ENHRY and CDR2 SYGVKD. This CDR3 spans 13 amino acids. With 2 bases removed from V and 6 bases from J, the gap between germline ends came to 10 bases. CDR3 sequence: CAISEAQDSEAFF. CDR3 bases: TGTGCCATCAGTGAGGCACAGGACTCTGAAGCTTTCTTT.

CDR3 in DNA: TGTGCCAGCAGTAAAGGTGGGGGCTCCTACAATGAGCAGTTCTTC. Its protein is CASSKGGGSYNEQFF. The chain links TRBV11-2 to TRBJ2-1, with D perhaps TRBD1 or TRBD2 (5 bases each). Germline values: CDR1 SGHAT, CDR2 FQNNGV. Trimming left V 6 bases short and J 0 bases short, with 12 bases between. The CDR3 has 15 amino acids.